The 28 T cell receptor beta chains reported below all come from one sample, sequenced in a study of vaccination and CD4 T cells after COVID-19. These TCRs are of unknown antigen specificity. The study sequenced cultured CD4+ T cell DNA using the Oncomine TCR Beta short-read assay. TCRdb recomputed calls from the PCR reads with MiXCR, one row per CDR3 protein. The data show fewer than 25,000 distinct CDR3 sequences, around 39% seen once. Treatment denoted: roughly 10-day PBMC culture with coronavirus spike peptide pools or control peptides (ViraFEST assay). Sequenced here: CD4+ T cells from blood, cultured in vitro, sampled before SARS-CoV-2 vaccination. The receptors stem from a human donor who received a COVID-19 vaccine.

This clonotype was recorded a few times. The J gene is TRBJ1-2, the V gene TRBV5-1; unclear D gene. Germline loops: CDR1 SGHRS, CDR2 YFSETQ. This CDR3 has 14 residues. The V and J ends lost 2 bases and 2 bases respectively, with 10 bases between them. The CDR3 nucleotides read TGCGCCAGCAGCTTCCAGACCTCGAACTATGGCTACACCTTC. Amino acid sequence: CASSFQTSNYGYTF.

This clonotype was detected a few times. This CDR3 is CASSLRGARSYEQYF. The CDR3 nucleotides are TGTGCCAGCAGTTTAAGGGGGGCCAGATCCTACGAGCAGTACTTC. The V call is TRBV12-3 or TRBV12-4, the J call TRBJ2-7, with D possibly called TRBD1 or TRBD2 (6 bases each). V lost 2 bases and J 1 base, leaving 12 bases between the germline ends. This CDR3 contains 15 residues.

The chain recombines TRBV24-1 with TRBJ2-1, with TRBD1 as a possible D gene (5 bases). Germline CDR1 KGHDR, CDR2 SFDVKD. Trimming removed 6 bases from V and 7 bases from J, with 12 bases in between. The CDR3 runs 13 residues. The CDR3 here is CATSQGLRNEQFF. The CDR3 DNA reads TGTGCCACCAGTCAGGGTTTGCGGAATGAGCAGTTCTTC.

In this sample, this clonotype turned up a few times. In DNA, the CDR3 is TGCGCCAGCAGCTTGGCAGAGGCGGGACAGTATGGCTACACCTTC. Translation: CASSLAEAGQYGYTF. This chain joins TRBV5-1 and TRBJ1-2; 7 bases map to TRBD1. Germline V CDR1 and CDR2: SGHRS, YFSETQ. There are 15 residues in the CDR3. J lost 5 bases, V lost 0 bases, and 7 bases had no gene match.

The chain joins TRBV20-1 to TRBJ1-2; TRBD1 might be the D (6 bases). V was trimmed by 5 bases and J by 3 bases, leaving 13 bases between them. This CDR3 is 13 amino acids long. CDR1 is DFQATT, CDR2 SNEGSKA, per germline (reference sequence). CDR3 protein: CSAAGDDDYGYTF. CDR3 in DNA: TGCAGTGCTGCAGGGGACGACGACTATGGCTACACCTTC.

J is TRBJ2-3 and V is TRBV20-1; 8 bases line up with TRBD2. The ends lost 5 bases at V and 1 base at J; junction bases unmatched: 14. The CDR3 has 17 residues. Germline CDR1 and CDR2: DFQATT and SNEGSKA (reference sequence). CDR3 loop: CSAGRGGAGYGTDTQYF. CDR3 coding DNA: TGCAGTGCTGGACGGGGGGGGGCCGGTTACGGCACAGATACGCAGTATTTT.

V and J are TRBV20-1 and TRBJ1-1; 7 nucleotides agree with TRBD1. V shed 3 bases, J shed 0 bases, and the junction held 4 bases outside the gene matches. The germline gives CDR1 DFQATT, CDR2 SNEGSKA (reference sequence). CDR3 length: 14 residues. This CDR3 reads CSASRQGMNTEAFF. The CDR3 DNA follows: TGCAGTGCTAGCAGACAGGGTATGAACACTGAAGCTTTCTTT.

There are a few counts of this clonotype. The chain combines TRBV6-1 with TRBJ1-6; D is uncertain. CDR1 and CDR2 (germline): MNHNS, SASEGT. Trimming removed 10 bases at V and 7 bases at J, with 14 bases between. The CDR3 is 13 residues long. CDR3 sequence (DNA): TGTGCCACCGGTGTGATGGCGAATTCACCCCTCCACTTT. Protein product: CATGVMANSPLHF.

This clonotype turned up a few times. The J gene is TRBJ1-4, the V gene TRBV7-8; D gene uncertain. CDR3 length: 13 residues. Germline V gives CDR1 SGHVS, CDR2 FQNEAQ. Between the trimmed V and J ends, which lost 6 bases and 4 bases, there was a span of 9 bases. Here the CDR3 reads CASRVQNNEKLFF. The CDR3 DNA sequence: TGTGCCAGCAGGGTGCAGAATAATGAAAAACTGTTTTTT.

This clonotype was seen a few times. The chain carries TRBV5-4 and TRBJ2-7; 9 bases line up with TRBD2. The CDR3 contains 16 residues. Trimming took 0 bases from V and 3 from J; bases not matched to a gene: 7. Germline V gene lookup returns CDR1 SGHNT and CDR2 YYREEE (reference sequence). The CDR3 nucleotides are TGTGCCAGCAGCTTGGGGCTAGCGGGGACATACTACGAGCAGTACTTC. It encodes CASSLGLAGTYYEQYF. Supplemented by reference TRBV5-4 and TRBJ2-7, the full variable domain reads ETGVTQSPTHLIKTRGQQVTLRCSSQSGHNTVSWYQQALGQGPQFIFQYYREEENGRGNFPPRFSGLQFPNYSSELNVNALELDDSALYLCASSLGLAGTYYEQYFGPGTRLTVT.

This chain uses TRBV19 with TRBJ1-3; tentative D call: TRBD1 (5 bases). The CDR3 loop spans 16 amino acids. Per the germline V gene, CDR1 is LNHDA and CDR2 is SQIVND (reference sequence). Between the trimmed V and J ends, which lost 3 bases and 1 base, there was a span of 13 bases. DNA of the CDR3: TGTGCCAGTAGTATCCCGGGACGCAGATCTGGAAACACCATATATTTT. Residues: CASSIPGRRSGNTIYF. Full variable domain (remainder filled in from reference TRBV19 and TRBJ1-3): DGGITQSPKYLFRKEGQNVTLSCEQNLNHDAMYWYRQDPGQGLRLIYYSQIVNDFQKGDIAEGYSVSREKKESFPLTVTSAQKNPTAFYLCASSIPGRRSGNTIYFGEGSWLTVV.

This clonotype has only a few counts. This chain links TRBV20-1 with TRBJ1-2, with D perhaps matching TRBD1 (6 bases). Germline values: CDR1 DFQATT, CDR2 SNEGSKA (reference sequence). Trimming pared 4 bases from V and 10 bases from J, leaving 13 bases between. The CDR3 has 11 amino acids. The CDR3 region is CSAIRGPVYTF. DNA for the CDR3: TGCAGTGCTATACGGGGGCCCGTCTACACCTTC.

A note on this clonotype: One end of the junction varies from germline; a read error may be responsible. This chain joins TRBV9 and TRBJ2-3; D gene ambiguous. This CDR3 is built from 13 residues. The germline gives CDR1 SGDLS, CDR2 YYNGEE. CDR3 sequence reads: CASSVGGTDMQYF. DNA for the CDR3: TGTGCCAGCAGCGTAGGAGGCACAGATATGCAGTATTTT.

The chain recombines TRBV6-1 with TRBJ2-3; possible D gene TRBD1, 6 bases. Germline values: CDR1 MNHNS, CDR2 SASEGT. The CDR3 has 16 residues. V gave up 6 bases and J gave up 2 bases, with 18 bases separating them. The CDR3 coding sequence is TGTGCCAGCAGCAGAACTTTGGGGGCGACCACAGATACGCAGTATTTT. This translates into CASSRTLGATTDTQYF.

CDR3 amino acids: CSAEGRGDSPLHF. The CDR3, as DNA: TGCAGTGCAGAGGGCCGAGGTGATTCACCCCTCCACTTT. V is TRBV20-1 and J is TRBJ1-6; D gene unclear. Looked up from germline, CDR1 is DFQATT and CDR2 is SNEGSKA (reference sequence). The length of the CDR3 is 13 residues. The ends were cut back, 6 bases at V and 8 bases at J, with 14 bases in the middle.

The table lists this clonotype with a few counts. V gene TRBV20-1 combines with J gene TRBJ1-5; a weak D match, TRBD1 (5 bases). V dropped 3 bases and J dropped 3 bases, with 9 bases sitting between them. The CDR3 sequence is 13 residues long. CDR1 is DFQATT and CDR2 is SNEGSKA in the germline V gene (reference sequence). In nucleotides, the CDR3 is TGCAGTGCTAGCCGGGGGATCAATCAGCCCCAGCATTTT. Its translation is CSASRGINQPQHF.

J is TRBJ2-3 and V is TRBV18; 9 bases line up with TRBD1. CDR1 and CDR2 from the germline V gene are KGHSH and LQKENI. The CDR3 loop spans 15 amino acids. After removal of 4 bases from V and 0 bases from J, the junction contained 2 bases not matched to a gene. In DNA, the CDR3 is TGTGCCAGCTCACTAGGACAGGGGAGCACAGATACGCAGTATTTT. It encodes CASSLGQGSTDTQYF.

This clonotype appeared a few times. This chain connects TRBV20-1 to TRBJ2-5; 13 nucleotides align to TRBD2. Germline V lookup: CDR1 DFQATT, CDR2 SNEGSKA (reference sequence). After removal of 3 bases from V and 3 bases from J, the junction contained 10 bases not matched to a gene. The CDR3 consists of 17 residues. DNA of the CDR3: TGCAGTGCTAGGCCTAGACTAGCGGGGGGATCCAAAGAGACCCAGTACTTC. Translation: CSARPRLAGGSKETQYF.

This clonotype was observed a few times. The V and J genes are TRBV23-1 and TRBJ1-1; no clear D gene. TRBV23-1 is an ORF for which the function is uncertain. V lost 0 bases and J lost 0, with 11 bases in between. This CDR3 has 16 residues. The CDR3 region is CASSQSEPRLNTEAFF. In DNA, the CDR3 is TGCGCCAGCAGTCAATCGGAACCCCGGTTGAACACTGAAGCTTTCTTT.

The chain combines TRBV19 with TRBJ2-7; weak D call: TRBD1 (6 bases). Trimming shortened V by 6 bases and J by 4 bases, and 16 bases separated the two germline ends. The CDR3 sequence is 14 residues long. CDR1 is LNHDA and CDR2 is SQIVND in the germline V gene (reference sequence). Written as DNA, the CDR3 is TGTGCCAGTAGCACAGGGTACGACTCGTACGAGCAGTACTTC. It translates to CASSTGYDSYEQYF.

CDR3 nucleotide sequence: TGCGCCAGCAGTGAGTTAGCCGGGGGAAAAGAGACCCAGTACTTC. Its protein is CASSELAGGKETQYF. This sequence joins TRBV10-1 and TRBJ2-5, with D maybe TRBD2 (6 bases). CDR3 length: 15 amino acids. CDR1 is WNHNN and CDR2 is SYGVQD in the germline V gene (reference sequence). The V end lost 1 base, the J end lost 3 bases, and 12 bases lay between the germline ends.

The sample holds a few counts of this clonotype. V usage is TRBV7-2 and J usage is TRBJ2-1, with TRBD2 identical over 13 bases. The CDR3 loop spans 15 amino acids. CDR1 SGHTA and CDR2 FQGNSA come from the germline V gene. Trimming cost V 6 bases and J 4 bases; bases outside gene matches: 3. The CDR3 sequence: CASRLLAGGYNEQFF. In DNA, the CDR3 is TGTGCCAGCAGGTTACTAGCGGGGGGGTACAATGAGCAGTTCTTC.

CDR3 amino acids: CATSDLVREATDTQYF. In nucleotides, the CDR3 is TGTGCCACCAGTGATTTGGTCAGGGAGGCAACAGATACGCAGTATTTT. The chain recombines TRBV24-1 with TRBJ2-3; a weak D match, TRBD2 (6 bases). CDR3 size: 16 residues. Germline V gene sequence: CDR1 KGHDR, CDR2 SFDVKD. V was pared by 0 bases and J by 3 bases, with 12 bases between.

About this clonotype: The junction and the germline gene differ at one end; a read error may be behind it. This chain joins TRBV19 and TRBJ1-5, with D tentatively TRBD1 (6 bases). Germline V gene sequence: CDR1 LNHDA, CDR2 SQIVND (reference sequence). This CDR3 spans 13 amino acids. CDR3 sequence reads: CASSGQSDQAQHF. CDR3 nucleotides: TGTGCCAGTAGCGGACAGTCTGATCAGGCCCAGCATTTT.

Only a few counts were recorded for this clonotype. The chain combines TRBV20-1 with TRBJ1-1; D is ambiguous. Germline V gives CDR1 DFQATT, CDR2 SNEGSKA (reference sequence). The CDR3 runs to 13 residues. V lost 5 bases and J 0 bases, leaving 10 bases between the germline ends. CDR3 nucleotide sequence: TGCAGTGCTGGAAGGTACGTGAACACTGAAGCTTTCTTT. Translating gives CSAGRYVNTEAFF.

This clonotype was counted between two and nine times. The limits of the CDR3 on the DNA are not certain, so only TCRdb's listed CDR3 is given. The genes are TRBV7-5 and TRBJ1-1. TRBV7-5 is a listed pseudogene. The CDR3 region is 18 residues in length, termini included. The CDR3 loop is CISVSEALDCSVGTEAFF.

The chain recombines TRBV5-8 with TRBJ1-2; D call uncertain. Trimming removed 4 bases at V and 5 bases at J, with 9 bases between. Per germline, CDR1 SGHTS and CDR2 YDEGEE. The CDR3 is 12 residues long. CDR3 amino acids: CASSHQDYGYTF. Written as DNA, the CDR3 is TGTGCCAGCAGCCATCAGGATTATGGCTACACCTTC.

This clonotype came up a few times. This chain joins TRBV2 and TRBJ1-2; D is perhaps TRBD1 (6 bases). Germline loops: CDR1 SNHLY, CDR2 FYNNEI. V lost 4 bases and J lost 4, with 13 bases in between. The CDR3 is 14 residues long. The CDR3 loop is CASSVVTGRYGYTF. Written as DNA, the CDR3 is TGTGCCAGCAGTGTAGTAACAGGGCGCTATGGCTACACCTTC.